Listed below are T cell receptor beta chains from one sample, sequenced in a study of CD8 T cells in ankylosing spondylitis. From the 5' RACE reads, TCRdb called clonotypes with MiXCR, one entry per CDR3 protein. The sample lists hundreds of thousands of distinct CDR3 sequences; roughly 25% were seen once. The material sequenced was blood, either unsorted or a sorted T cell fraction (not recorded which). The receptors were gathered from a male donor with ankylosing spondylitis. Both conserved end residues are part of each CDR3. D genes are given only for firm matches. Some rows mark clone size as missing; the rest say once, few, many or name a class of expanded clone.

CDR3 protein: CASSLNGRQETQYF; CDR3 DNA: TGTGCCAGCAGTTTAAACGGCAGGCAAGAGACCCAGTACTTC; V gene: TRBV12-3/TRBV12-4; J gene: TRBJ2-5; D gene: NA; clone size: NA
CDR3 protein: CSVGTGGPLAEAFF; CDR3 DNA: TGCAGCGTGGGGACAGGCGGGCCTTTGGCTGAAGCTTTCTTT; V gene: TRBV29-1; J gene: TRBJ1-1; D gene: TRBD1; clone size: many
CDR3 protein: CASSSGTASGELFF; CDR3 DNA: TGCGCCAGCAGCTCCGGGACAGCGTCTGGGGAGCTGTTTTTT; V gene: TRBV5-1; J gene: TRBJ2-2; D gene: TRBD1; clone size: few
CDR3 protein: CASSLSGGTNTGELFF; CDR3 DNA: TGTGCCAGCAGCTTATCTGGTGGTACGAACACCGGGGAGCTGTTTTTT; V gene: TRBV7-9; J gene: TRBJ2-2; D gene: NA; clone size: few
CDR3 protein: CASSQDPATSGRGETQYF; CDR3 DNA: TGTGCCAGCAGCCAAGATCCCGCGACTAGCGGGAGAGGGGAGACCCAGTACTTC; V gene: TRBV4-2; J gene: TRBJ2-5; D gene: TRBD2; clone size: NA
CDR3 protein: CASSLRNTGELFF; CDR3 DNA: TGTGCCAGCAGCTTGCGGAACACCGGGGAGCTGTTTTTT; V gene: TRBV7-7; J gene: TRBJ2-2; D gene: NA; clone size: many
CDR3 protein: CRALGTPGTDTQYF; CDR3 DNA: TGCAGAGCTCTCGGGACTCCGGGTACAGATACGCAGTATTTT; V gene: TRBV20-1; J gene: TRBJ2-3; D gene: NA; clone size: NA
CDR3 protein: CASSLGLAGVTGELFF; CDR3 DNA: TGCGCCAGCAGCTTGGGACTAGCGGGGGTCACCGGGGAGCTGTTTTTT; V gene: TRBV5-1; J gene: TRBJ2-2; D gene: TRBD2; clone size: many
CDR3 protein: CATSDPAGTGGDTQYF; CDR3 DNA: TGTGCCACCAGTGACCCGGCCGGCACAGGGGGAGATACGCAGTATTTT; V gene: TRBV24-1; J gene: TRBJ2-3; D gene: TRBD1; clone size: few
CDR3 protein: CVSRSYLANTGELFF; CDR3 DNA: TGTGTCAGCAGGTCGTACCTCGCGAACACCGGGGAGCTGTTTTTT; V gene: TRBV11-2; J gene: TRBJ2-2; D gene: NA; clone size: NA
CDR3 protein: CASRRGDPTSSSYNEQFF; CDR3 DNA: TGTGCCAGCAGGAGGGGGGACCCAACCTCGAGCTCCTACAATGAGCAGTTCTTC; V gene: TRBV3-1; J gene: TRBJ2-1; D gene: NA; clone size: NA
CDR3 protein: CASSLGSGRSNQPQHF; CDR3 DNA: TGTGCCAGCAGTTTAGGTTCGGGGCGGAGCAATCAGCCCCAGCATTTT; V gene: TRBV12-3/TRBV12-4; J gene: TRBJ1-5; D gene: NA; clone size: few
CDR3 protein: CASSPRRGDGYTF; CDR3 DNA: TGTGCCAGCAGTCCCCGGAGGGGGGATGGCTACACCTTC; V gene: TRBV12-3/TRBV12-4; J gene: TRBJ1-2; D gene: NA; clone size: few
CDR3 protein: CASSLDTAYNEQFF; CDR3 DNA: TGTGCCAGCAGCTTAGATACAGCCTACAATGAGCAGTTCTTC; V gene: TRBV7-2; J gene: TRBJ2-1; D gene: NA; clone size: NA
CDR3 protein: CATRDRGPLAEAFF; CDR3 DNA: TGTGCCACCAGGGACAGGGGCCCATTAGCTGAAGCTTTCTTT; V gene: TRBV24-1; J gene: TRBJ1-1; D gene: TRBD1; clone size: few
CDR3 protein: CASSSVSKGTGELFF; CDR3 DNA: TGCGCCAGCAGCTCAGTGTCCAAGGGCACCGGGGAGCTGTTTTTT; V gene: TRBV5-1; J gene: TRBJ2-2; D gene: NA; clone size: NA
CDR3 protein: CASRPRQGTQAFF; CDR3 DNA: TGTGCCAGCAGGCCCAGACAGGGGACCCAAGCTTTCTTT; V gene: TRBV12-3/TRBV12-4; J gene: TRBJ1-1; D gene: TRBD1; clone size: few
CDR3 protein: CASSLKWAGGPDTQYF; CDR3 DNA: TGTGCCAGCAGTTTAAAGTGGGCAGGGGGTCCAGATACGCAGTATTTT; V gene: TRBV27; J gene: TRBJ2-3; D gene: TRBD1; clone size: few
CDR3 protein: CASSSLSGTGVQNTEAFF; CDR3 DNA: TGTGCCAGCAGCTCACTTTCCGGGACAGGGGTGCAGAACACTGAAGCTTTCTTT; V gene: TRBV11-2; J gene: TRBJ1-1; D gene: TRBD1; clone size: NA
CDR3 protein: CASSRGGLDTEAFF; CDR3 DNA: TGTGCCAGCAGTAGGGGGGGTCTCGACACTGAAGCTTTCTTT; V gene: TRBV27; J gene: TRBJ1-1; D gene: NA; clone size: NA
CDR3 protein: CASSLADPRGETQYF; CDR3 DNA: TGCGCCAGCAGCTTGGCTGATCCGAGGGGAGAGACCCAGTACTTC; V gene: TRBV5-1; J gene: TRBJ2-5; D gene: NA; clone size: NA
CDR3 protein: CASKGGTGELFF; CDR3 DNA: TGTGCCAGCAAGGGAGGCACCGGGGAGCTGTTTTTT; V gene: TRBV6-1; J gene: TRBJ2-2; D gene: NA; clone size: few
CDR3 protein: CASRTWNGATSNEQFF; CDR3 DNA: TGCGCCAGCAGGACTTGGAACGGGGCAACTTCAAATGAGCAGTTCTTC; V gene: TRBV5-1; J gene: TRBJ2-1; D gene: NA; clone size: few
CDR3 protein: CASSAGRMNTEAFF; CDR3 DNA: TGTGCCAGCAGTGCTGGAAGAATGAACACTGAAGCTTTCTTT; V gene: TRBV27; J gene: TRBJ1-1; D gene: NA; clone size: NA
CDR3 protein: CASSSSSASSYNEQFF; CDR3 DNA: TGTGCCAGCAGCTCCTCTAGCGCCAGCTCCTACAATGAGCAGTTCTTC; V gene: TRBV7-2; J gene: TRBJ2-1; D gene: NA; clone size: NA
CDR3 protein: CASSLVPGVEEKLFF; CDR3 DNA: TGCGCCAGCAGCTTGGTGCCCGGAGTAGAGGAAAAACTGTTTTTT; V gene: TRBV5-1; J gene: TRBJ1-4; D gene: NA; clone size: few
CDR3 protein: CASSLAPSPIGFWFF; CDR3 DNA: TGCGCCAGCAGCTTGGCCCCTAGCCCAATTGGCTTCTGGTTCTTC; V gene: TRBV5-1; J gene: TRBJ2-1; D gene: NA; clone size: few
CDR3 protein: CASSISGGAGARAGELFF; CDR3 DNA: TGTGCCAGTAGTATTTCGGGCGGCGCGGGGGCAAGGGCCGGGGAGCTGTTTTTT; V gene: TRBV19; J gene: TRBJ2-2; D gene: NA; clone size: few
CDR3 protein: CASTKRQAEETQYF; CDR3 DNA: TGTGCCAGCACAAAACGACAGGCTGAAGAGACCCAGTACTTC; V gene: TRBV2; J gene: TRBJ2-5; D gene: NA; clone size: few
CDR3 protein: CATSDRTSGVLNEQFF; CDR3 DNA: TGTGCCACCAGTGACAGGACTAGCGGGGTATTGAATGAGCAGTTCTTC; V gene: TRBV24-1; J gene: TRBJ2-1; D gene: TRBD2; clone size: few
CDR3 protein: CASSFRRTEEKLFF; CDR3 DNA: TGCGCCAGCAGCTTCCGTCGGACCGAGGAAAAACTGTTTTTT; V gene: TRBV5-1; J gene: TRBJ1-4; D gene: NA; clone size: NA
CDR3 protein: CASSPGLAPRQFF; CDR3 DNA: TGTGCCAGCAGCCCGGGACTAGCCCCCCGGCAGTTCTTC; V gene: TRBV7-9; J gene: TRBJ2-1; D gene: TRBD2; clone size: NA
CDR3 protein: CASSPGDRRDEQFF; CDR3 DNA: TGTGCCAGCAGTCCAGGGGACAGAAGGGATGAGCAGTTCTTC; V gene: TRBV27; J gene: TRBJ2-1; D gene: TRBD1; clone size: NA
CDR3 protein: CASSQGGLVGRETQYF; CDR3 DNA: TGTGCCAGCAGCCAAGGTGGACTAGTGGGGCGAGAGACCCAGTACTTC; V gene: TRBV3-1; J gene: TRBJ2-5; D gene: TRBD2; clone size: few
CDR3 protein: CASSPETTDYGYTF; CDR3 DNA: TGTGCCAGCAGCCCCGAAACGACAGACTATGGCTACACCTTC; V gene: TRBV11-2; J gene: TRBJ1-2; D gene: NA; clone size: NA
CDR3 protein: CASSPGRYETQYF; CDR3 DNA: TGTGCCAGCAGTCCCGGGAGGTATGAGACCCAGTACTTC; V gene: TRBV12-3/TRBV12-4; J gene: TRBJ2-5; D gene: TRBD2; clone size: few
CDR3 protein: CASSVQGHRETQYF; CDR3 DNA: TGTGCCAGCAGTGTGCAGGGGCATAGGGAGACCCAGTACTTC; V gene: TRBV2; J gene: TRBJ2-5; D gene: NA; clone size: NA
CDR3 protein: CASSLVPPGGGGTGELFF; CDR3 DNA: TGTGCCAGCAGCTTAGTCCCCCCTGGGGGAGGAGGCACCGGGGAGCTGTTTTTT; V gene: TRBV11-2; J gene: TRBJ2-2; D gene: NA; clone size: NA
CDR3 protein: CASSLSGLAGGPQETQYF; CDR3 DNA: TGCGCCAGCAGCTTGTCCGGACTAGCGGGAGGACCCCAAGAGACCCAGTACTTC; V gene: TRBV5-1; J gene: TRBJ2-5; D gene: TRBD2; clone size: NA
CDR3 protein: CASGQSSNEQFF; CDR3 DNA: TGCGCCAGCGGCCAGTCTTCCAATGAGCAGTTCTTC; V gene: TRBV5-1; J gene: TRBJ2-1; D gene: NA; clone size: few
CDR3 protein: CATSDRLAGGSNNEQFF; CDR3 DNA: TGTGCCACCAGTGACAGATTAGCGGGAGGCTCCAACAATGAGCAGTTCTTC; V gene: TRBV24-1; J gene: TRBJ2-1; D gene: TRBD2; clone size: NA
CDR3 protein: CASSPWDVGNSPLHF; CDR3 DNA: TGTGCCAGCAGCCCCTGGGACGTAGGAAATTCACCCCTCCACTTT; V gene: TRBV2; J gene: TRBJ1-6; D gene: NA; clone size: NA
CDR3 protein: CASGQVRDTQYF; CDR3 DNA: TGTGCCAGCGGACAGGTTAGAGATACGCAGTATTTT; V gene: TRBV27; J gene: TRBJ2-3; D gene: TRBD1; clone size: NA
CDR3 protein: CASSLELLGGNTIYF; CDR3 DNA: TGTGCCAGCAGCTTAGAACTGCTCGGTGGAAACACCATATATTTT; V gene: TRBV7-2; J gene: TRBJ1-3; D gene: NA; clone size: few
CDR3 protein: CASSEVTGDNEKLFF; CDR3 DNA: TGTGCCAGCAGTGAAGTGACAGGGGACAATGAAAAACTGTTTTTT; V gene: TRBV6-1; J gene: TRBJ1-4; D gene: TRBD1; clone size: few
CDR3 protein: CASSTTIRDPWETQYF; CDR3 DNA: TGCGCCAGCAGCACGACTATCCGGGACCCCTGGGAGACCCAGTACTTC; V gene: TRBV5-1; J gene: TRBJ2-5; D gene: NA; clone size: NA
CDR3 protein: CASTRGLPEEQYF; CDR3 DNA: TGTGCCAGCACTCGAGGGCTACCCGAGGAGCAGTACTTC; V gene: TRBV12-3/TRBV12-4; J gene: TRBJ2-7; D gene: NA; clone size: NA